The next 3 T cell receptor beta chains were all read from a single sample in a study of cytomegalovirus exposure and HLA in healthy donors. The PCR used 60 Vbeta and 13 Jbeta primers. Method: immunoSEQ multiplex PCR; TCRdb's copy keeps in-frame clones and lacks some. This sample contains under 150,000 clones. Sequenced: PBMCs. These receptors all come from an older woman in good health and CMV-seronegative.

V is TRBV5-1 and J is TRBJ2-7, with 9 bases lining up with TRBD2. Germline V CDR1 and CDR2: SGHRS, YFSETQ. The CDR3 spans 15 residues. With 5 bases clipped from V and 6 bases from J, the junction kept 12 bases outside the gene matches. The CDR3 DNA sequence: TGCGCCAGCAGTCCCCCTAGTAGCGGGAGCAGCGAGCAGTACTTC. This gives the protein CASSPPSSGSSEQYF. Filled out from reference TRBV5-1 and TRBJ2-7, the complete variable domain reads KAGVTQTPRYLIKTRGQQVTLSCSPISGHRSVSWYQQTPGQGLQFLFEYFSETQRNKGNFPGRFSGRQFSNSRSEMNVSTLELGDSALYLCASSPPSSGSSEQYFGPGTRLTVT.

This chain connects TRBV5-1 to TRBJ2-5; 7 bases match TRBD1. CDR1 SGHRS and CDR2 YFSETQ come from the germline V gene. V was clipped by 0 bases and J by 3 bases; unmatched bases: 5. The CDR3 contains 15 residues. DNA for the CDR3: TGCGCCAGCAGCTTGGTGGCAGGGGGTAAAGAGACCCAGTACTTC. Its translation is CASSLVAGGKETQYF.

The CDR3 spells CASRPTNMNTEAFF. The CDR3 DNA sequence: TGTGCCAGCAGACCAACAAATATGAACACTGAAGCTTTCTTT. This chain uses TRBV14 with TRBJ1-1; D gene unclear. The CDR3 extends over 14 amino acids. V lost 6 bases, J lost 0 bases, and 11 bases lay in between. Germline V gives CDR1 SGHDN, CDR2 FVKESK. The full variable domain, its missing parts supplied by reference TRBV14 and TRBJ1-1, is EAGVTQFPSHSVIEKGQTVTLRCDPISGHDNLYWYRRVMGKEIKFLLHFVKESKQDESGMPNNRFLAERTGGTYSTLKVQPAELEDSGVYFCASRPTNMNTEAFFGQGTRLTVV.